This T cell receptor beta chain emerged from a study of T-cell reconstitution after alpha-beta-depleted transplantation in children. This clonotype was seen at least ten times. V was pared by 4 bases and J by 1 base, with 16 bases between. Germline V gene sequence: CDR1 LGHDT, CDR2 YNNKEL (reference sequence). This CDR3 contains 16 residues. Preparing the TCRbeta library involved the use of unique molecular identifiers. TCRdb used MiXCR to reprocess the PCR reads, holding one entry per CDR3 protein. The sample yields 540,000 or so distinct CDR3 sequences, around 23% seen once. The V gene is TRBV3-1, the J gene TRBJ2-5; D is possibly TRBD2 (5 bases). Specimen: PBMCs, mostly from graft donor cells, collected 360 days after TCRalphabeta/CD19-depleted stem cell transplant. This receptor was identified in a boy under two years old who had a stem cell transplant for acute myeloid leukemia, so the T cells may come from the graft donor. The CDR3 loop reads CASSRTAGDPQETQYF. The CDR3, as DNA: TGTGCCAGCAGCCGCACAGCCGGGGATCCCCAAGAGACCCAGTACTTC.